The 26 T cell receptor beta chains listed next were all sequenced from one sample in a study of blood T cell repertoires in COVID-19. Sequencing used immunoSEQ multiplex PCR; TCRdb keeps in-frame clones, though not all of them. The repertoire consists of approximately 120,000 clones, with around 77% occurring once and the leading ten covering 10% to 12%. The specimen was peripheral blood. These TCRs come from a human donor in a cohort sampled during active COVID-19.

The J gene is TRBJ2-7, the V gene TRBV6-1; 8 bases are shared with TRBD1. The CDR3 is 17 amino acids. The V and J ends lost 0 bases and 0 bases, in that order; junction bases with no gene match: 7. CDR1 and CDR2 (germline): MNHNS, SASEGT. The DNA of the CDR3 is TGTGCCAGCAGTGAAGCACTTCAGGGGGCGAACTCCTACGAGCAGTACTTC. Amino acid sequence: CASSEALQGANSYEQYF.

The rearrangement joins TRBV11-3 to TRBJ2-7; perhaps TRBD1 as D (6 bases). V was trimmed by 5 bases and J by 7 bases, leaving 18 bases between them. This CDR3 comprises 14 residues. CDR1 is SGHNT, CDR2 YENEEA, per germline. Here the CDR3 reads CASSPRGPPGEQYF. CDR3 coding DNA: TGTGCCAGCAGCCCCAGGGGCCCCCCTGGAGAGCAGTACTTC. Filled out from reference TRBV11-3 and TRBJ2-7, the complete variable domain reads EAGVVQSPRYKIIEKKQPVAFWCNPISGHNTLYWYLQNLGQGPELLIRYENEEAVDDSQLPKDRFSAERLKGVDSTLKIQPAELGDSAVYLCASSPRGPPGEQYFGPGTRLTVT.

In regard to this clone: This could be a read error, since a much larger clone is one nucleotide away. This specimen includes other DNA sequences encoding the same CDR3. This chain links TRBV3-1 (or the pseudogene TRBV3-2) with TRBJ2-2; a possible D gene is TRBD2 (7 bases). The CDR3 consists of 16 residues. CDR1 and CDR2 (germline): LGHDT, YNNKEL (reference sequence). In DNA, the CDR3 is TGTGCCTGCAGCCATGGGGGCGGGGGAAGTACCGGGGAGCTGTTTTTT. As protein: CACSHGGGGSTGELFF.

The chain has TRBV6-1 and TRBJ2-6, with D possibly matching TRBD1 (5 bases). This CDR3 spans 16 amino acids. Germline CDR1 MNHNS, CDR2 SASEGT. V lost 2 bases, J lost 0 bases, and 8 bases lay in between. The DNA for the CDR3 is TGTGCCAGCAGTGAAACAGACAGCTCTGGGGCCAACGTCCTGACTTTC. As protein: CASSETDSSGANVLTF.

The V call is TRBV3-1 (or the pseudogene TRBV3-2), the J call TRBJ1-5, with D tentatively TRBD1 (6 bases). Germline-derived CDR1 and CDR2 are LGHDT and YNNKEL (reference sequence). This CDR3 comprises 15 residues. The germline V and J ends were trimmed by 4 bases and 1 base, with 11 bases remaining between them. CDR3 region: CASSLGTTSNQPQHF. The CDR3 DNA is TGTGCCAGCAGCCTCGGGACAACCAGCAATCAGCCCCAGCATTTT.

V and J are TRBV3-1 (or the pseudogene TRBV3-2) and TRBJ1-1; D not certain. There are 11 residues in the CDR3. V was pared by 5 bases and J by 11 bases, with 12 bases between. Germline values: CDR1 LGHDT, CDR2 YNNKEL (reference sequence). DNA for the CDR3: TGTGCCAGCAGCGGGCTACGGGATGCTTTCTTT. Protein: CASSGLRDAFF.

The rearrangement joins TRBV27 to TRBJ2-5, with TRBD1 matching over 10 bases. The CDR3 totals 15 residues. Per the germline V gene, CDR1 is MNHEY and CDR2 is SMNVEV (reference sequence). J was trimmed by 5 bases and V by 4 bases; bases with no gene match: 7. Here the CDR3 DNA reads TGTGCCAGCAGTTGGGTTGGGACAGGGGAGGAGACCCAGTACTTC. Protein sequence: CASSWVGTGEETQYF.

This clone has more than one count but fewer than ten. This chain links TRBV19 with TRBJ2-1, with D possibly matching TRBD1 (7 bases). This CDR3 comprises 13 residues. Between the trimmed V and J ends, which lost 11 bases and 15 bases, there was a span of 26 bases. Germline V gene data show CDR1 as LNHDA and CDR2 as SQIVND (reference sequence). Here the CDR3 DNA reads TGTGCCGCCAGTAGTCGTTCCCAGGGGGGTACGTTCTTC. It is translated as CAASSRSQGGTFF.

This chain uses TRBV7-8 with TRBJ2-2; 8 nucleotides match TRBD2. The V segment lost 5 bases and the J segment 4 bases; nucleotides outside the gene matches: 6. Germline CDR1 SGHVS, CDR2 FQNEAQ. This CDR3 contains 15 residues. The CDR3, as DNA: TGTGCCAGCAGCCTAACCAGCGGGGGCACCGGGGAGCTGTTTTTT. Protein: CASSLTSGGTGELFF.

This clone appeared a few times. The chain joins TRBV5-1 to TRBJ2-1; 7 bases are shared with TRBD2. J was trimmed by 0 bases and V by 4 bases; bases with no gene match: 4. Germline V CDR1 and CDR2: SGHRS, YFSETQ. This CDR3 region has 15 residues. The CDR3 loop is CASSPGGRSYNEQFF. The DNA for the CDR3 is TGCGCCAGCAGCCCGGGGGGACGCTCCTACAATGAGCAGTTCTTC. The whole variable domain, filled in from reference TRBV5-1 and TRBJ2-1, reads KAGVTQTPRYLIKTRGQQVTLSCSPISGHRSVSWYQQTPGQGLQFLFEYFSETQRNKGNFPGRFSGRQFSNSRSEMNVSTLELGDSALYLCASSPGGRSYNEQFFGPGTRLTVL.

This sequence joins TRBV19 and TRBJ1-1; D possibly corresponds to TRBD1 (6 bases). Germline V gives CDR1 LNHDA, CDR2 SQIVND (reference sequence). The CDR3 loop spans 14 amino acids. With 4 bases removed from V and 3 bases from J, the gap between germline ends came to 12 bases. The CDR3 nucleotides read TGTGCCAGTAGTAACAGGGATACCTACACTGAAGCTTTCTTT. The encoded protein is CASSNRDTYTEAFF.

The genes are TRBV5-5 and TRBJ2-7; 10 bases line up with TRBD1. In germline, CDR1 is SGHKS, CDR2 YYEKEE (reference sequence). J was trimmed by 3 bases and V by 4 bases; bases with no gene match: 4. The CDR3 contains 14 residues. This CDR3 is CASSVRDRGYEQYF. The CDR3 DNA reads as TGTGCCAGCAGCGTGCGGGACAGGGGCTACGAGCAGTACTTC.

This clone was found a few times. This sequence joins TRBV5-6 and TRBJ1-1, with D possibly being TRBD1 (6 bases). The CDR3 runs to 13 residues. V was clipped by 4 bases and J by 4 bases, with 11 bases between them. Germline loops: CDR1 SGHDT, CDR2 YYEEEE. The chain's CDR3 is CASSRDRSTEAFF. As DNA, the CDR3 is TGTGCCAGCAGCCGTGACAGGAGCACTGAAGCTTTCTTT. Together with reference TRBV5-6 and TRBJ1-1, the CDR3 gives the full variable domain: DAGVTQSPTHLIKTRGQQVTLRCSPKSGHDTVSWYQQALGQGPQFIFQYYEEEERQRGNFPDRFSGHQFPNYSSELNVNALLLGDSALYLCASSRDRSTEAFFGQGTRLTVV.

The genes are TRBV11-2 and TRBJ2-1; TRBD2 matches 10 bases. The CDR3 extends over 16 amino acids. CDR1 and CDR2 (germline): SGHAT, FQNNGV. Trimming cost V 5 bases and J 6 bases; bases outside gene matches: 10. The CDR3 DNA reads TGTGCCAGCAGCCTCGCAACTAGCGGGGTTTTCAATGAGCAGTTCTTC. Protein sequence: CASSLATSGVFNEQFF.

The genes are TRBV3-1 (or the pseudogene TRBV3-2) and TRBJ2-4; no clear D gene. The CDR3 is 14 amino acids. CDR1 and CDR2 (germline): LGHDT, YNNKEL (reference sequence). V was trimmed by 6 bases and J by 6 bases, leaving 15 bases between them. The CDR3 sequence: CASRPTQGGNIQYF. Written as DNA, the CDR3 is TGTGCCAGCAGACCCACCCAAGGCGGAAACATTCAGTACTTC.

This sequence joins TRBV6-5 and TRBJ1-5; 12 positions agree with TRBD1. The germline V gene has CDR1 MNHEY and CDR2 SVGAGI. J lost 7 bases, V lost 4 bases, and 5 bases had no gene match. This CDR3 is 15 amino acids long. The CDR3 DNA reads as TGTGCCAGCAGTTGGGGACAGGGGGCAGGACAGCCCCAGCATTTT. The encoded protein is CASSWGQGAGQPQHF.

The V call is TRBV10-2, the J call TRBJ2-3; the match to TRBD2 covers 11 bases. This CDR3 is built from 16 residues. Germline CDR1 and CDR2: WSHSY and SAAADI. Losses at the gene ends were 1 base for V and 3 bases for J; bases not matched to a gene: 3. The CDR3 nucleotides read TGCGCCAGCAGTGAGTGGGCTAGCGGGGGGACAGATACGCAGTATTTT. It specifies CASSEWASGGTDTQYF.

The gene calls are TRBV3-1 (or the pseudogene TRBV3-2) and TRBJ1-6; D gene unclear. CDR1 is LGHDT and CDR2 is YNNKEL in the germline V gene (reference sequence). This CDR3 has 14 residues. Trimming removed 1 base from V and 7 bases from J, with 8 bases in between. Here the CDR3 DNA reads TGTGCCAGCAGCCAAGGACACTCAAATTCACCCCTCCACTTT. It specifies CASSQGHSNSPLHF.

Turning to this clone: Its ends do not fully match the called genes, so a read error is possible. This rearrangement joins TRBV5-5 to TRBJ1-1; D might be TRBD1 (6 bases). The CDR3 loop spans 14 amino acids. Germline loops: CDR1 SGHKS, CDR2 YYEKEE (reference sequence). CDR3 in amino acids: CASSLELRDTEAFF. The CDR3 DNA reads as TGTGCCAGCAGCTTAGAACTAAGGGACACAGAAGCTTTCTTT.

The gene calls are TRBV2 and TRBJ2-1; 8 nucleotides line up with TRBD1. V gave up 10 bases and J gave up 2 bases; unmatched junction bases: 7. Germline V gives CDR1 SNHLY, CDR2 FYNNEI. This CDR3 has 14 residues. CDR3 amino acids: CAKGRGLPYNEQFF. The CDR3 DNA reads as TGTGCCAAGGGCAGGGGGCTTCCCTACAATGAGCAGTTCTTC.

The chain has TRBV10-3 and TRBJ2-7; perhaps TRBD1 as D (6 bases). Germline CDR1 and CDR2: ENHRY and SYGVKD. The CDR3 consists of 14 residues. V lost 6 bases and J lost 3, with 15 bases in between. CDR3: CAISPGPGHYEQYF. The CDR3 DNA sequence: TGTGCCATCAGCCCGGGACCGGGACACTACGAGCAGTACTTC.

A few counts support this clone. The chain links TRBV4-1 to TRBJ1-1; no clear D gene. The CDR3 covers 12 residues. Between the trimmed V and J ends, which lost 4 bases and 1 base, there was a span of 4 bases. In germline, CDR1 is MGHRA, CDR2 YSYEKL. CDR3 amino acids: CASSLKNTEAFF. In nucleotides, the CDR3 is TGCGCCAGCAGCCTCAAGAACACTGAAGCTTTCTTT.

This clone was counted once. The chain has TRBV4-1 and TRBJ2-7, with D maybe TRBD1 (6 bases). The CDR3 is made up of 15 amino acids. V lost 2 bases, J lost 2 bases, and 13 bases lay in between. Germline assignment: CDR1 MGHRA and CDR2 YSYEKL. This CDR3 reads CASSQTGQLAYEQYF. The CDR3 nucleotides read TGCGCCAGCAGCCAAACGGGACAACTTGCCTACGAGCAGTACTTC.

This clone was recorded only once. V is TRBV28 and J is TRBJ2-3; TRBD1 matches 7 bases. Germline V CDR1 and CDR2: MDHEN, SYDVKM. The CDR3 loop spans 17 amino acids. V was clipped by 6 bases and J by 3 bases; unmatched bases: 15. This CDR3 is CASSLNPLGQMTDTQYF. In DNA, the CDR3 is TGTGCCAGCAGCCTAAACCCCCTGGGACAGATGACAGATACGCAGTATTTT.

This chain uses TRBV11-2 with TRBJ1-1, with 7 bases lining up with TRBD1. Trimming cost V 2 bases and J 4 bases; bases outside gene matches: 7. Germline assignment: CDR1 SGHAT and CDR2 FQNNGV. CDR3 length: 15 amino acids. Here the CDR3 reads CASSLLGQSGTEAFF. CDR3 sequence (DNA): TGTGCCAGCAGCTTACTGGGACAGTCAGGCACTGAAGCTTTCTTT.

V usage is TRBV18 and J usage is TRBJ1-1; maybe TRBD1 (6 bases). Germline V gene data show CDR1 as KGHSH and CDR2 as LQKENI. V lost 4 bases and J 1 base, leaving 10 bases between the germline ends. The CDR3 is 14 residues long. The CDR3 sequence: CASSREQGNTEAFF. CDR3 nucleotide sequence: TGTGCCAGCTCACGAGAACAGGGGAACACTGAAGCTTTCTTT.